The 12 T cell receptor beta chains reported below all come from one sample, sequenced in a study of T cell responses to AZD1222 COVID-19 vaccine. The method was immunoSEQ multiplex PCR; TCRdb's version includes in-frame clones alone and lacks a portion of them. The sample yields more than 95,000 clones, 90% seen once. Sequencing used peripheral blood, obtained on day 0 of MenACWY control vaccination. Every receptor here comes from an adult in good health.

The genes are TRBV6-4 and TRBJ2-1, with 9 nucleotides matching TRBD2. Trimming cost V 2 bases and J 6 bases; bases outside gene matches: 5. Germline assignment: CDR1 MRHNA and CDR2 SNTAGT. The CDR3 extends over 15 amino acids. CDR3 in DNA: TGTGCCAGCAGTGACCTAGGACTAGCGAGCAATGAGCAGTTCTTC. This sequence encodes CASSDLGLASNEQFF.

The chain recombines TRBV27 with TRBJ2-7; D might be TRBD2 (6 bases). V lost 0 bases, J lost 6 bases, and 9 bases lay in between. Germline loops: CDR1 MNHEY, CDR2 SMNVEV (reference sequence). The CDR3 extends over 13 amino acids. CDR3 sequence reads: CASSLSLGGEQYF. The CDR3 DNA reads TGTGCCAGCAGTTTATCGTTGGGGGGCGAGCAGTACTTC.

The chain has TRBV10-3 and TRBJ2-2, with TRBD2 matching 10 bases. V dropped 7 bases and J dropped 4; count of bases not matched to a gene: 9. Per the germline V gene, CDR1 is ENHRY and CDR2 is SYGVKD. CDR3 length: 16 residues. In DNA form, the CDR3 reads TGTGCCATCAAGGTCTCTAGCGGGGGCTCCACCGGGGAGCTGTTTTTT. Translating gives CAIKVSSGGSTGELFF.

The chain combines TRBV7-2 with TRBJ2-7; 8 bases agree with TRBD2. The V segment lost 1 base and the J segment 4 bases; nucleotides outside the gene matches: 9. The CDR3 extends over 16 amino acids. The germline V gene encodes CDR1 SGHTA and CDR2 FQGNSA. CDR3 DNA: TGTGCCAGCAGCTTAGGGGGAGCGGGAGCCCTATACGAGCAGTACTTC. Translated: CASSLGGAGALYEQYF.

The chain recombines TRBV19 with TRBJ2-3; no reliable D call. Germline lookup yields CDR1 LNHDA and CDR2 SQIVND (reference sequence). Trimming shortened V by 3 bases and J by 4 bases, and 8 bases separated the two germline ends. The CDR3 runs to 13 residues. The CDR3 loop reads CASSIPGPDTQYF. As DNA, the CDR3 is TGTGCCAGTAGTATTCCGGGCCCAGATACGCAGTATTTT.

The chain's CDR3 is CASSQEGASNQPQHF. CDR3 in DNA: TGCGCCAGCAGCCAAGAGGGAGCTAGCAATCAGCCCCAGCATTTT. J is TRBJ1-5 and V is TRBV4-1; D call uncertain. The CDR3 is 15 residues long. Germline values: CDR1 MGHRA, CDR2 YSYEKL. Trimming took off 0 bases at V and 0 bases at J, with 6 bases between the two ends.

The CDR3 DNA sequence: TGTGCCACCAGTGATCGACTAGCGGGGATCTACAATGAGCAGTTCTTC. This sequence encodes CATSDRLAGIYNEQFF. This chain links TRBV24-1 with TRBJ2-1; 11 bases agree with TRBD2. Losses at the gene ends were 3 bases for V and 3 bases for J; bases not matched to a gene: 3. The CDR3 length is 16 residues. The V gene's germline CDR1 is KGHDR and CDR2 SFDVKD.

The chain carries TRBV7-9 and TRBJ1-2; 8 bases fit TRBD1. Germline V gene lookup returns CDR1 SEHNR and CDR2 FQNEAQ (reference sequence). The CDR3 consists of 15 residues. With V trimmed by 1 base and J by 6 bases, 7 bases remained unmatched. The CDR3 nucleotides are TGTGCCAGCAGCTTAGGGACAGGGAAGTTAGATGGCTACACCTTC. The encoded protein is CASSLGTGKLDGYTF.

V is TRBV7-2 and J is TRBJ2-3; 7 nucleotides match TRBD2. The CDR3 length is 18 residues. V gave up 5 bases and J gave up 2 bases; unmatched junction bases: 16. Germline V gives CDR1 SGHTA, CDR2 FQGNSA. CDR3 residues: CASSPGRALAVLTDTQYF. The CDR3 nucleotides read TGTGCCAGCAGCCCAGGGAGGGCTCTAGCGGTTCTCACAGATACGCAGTATTTT.

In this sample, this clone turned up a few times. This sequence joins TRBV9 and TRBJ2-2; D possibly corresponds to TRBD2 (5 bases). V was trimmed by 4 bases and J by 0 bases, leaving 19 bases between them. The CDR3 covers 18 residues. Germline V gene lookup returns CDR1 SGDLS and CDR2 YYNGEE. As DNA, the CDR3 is TGTGCCAGCAGCCCCCTGAGAGGGCTGAGAGCGAACACCGGGGAGCTGTTTTTT. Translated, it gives CASSPLRGLRANTGELFF. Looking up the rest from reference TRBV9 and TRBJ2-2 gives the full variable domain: DSGVTQTPKHLITATGQRVTLRCSPRSGDLSVYWYQQSLDQGLQFLIQYYNGEERAKGNILERFSAQQFPDLHSELNLSSLELGDSALYFCASSPLRGLRANTGELFFGEGSRLTVL.

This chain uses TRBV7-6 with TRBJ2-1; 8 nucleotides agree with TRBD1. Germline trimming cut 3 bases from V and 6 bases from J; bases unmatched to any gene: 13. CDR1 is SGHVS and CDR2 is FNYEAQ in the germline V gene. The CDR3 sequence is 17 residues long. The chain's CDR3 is CASSLSRTGKIVNEQFF. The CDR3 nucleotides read TGTGCCAGCAGCTTGAGTAGGACAGGGAAAATCGTCAATGAGCAGTTCTTC.

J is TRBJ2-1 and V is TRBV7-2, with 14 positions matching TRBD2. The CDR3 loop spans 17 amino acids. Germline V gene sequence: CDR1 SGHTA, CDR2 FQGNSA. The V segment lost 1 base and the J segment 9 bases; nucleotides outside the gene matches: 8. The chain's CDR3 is CASSLVPGLAGELEQFF. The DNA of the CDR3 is TGTGCCAGCAGCTTAGTGCCGGGACTAGCGGGAGAGCTTGAGCAGTTCTTC. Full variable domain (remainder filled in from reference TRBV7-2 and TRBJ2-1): GAGVSQSPSNKVTEKGKDVELRCDPISGHTALYWYRQSLGQGLEFLIYFQGNSAPDKSGLPSDRFSAERTGGSVSTLTIQRTQQEDSAVYLCASSLVPGLAGELEQFFGPGTRLTVL.